This entry lists 12 T cell receptor beta chains sequenced from one sample in a study of CD8 T cells in Susac syndrome. Reverse transcription of roughly 0.45 to 1 ug RNA used random hexamers. TCRdb reprocessed the immunoSEQ multiplex PCR reads with MiXCR, giving one entry per CDR3 protein. The table lists 100,000 to 150,000 distinct CDR3 sequences, about 94% of them singletons. The sample comprised CD4+ T cells from PBMCs. The receptors shown here come from a human donor in good health.

The rearrangement joins TRBV7-2 to TRBJ2-5; D is unresolved. Trimming took off 5 bases at V and 1 base at J, with 11 bases between the two ends. The CDR3 is 14 amino acids. Germline V gives CDR1 SGHTA, CDR2 FQGNSA. DNA for the CDR3: TGTGCCAGCAGCCAGCGAACAGTCCAAGAGACCCAGTACTTC. Translated, it gives CASSQRTVQETQYF.

In DNA, the CDR3 is TGTGCCAGCAGTTACTCGCCAGGGGTAAAATCTGAAGCTTTCTTT. Its protein is CASSYSPGVKSEAFF. This chain uses TRBV6-5 with TRBJ1-1; D is perhaps TRBD1 (6 bases). V was pared by 0 bases and J by 6 bases, with 14 bases between. This CDR3 is built from 15 residues. Germline V CDR1 and CDR2: MNHEY, SVGAGI.

J is TRBJ2-1 and V is TRBV12-5, with 7 bases that match TRBD2. The CDR3 length is 16 residues. V was clipped by 0 bases and J by 7 bases; unmatched bases: 9. Looked up from germline, CDR1 is LGHNT and CDR2 is FRNRAP. CDR3 in amino acids: CASGLVWGEGRNEQFF. In nucleotides, the CDR3 is TGTGCTAGTGGTTTGGTATGGGGGGAGGGCCGTAATGAGCAGTTCTTC.

V is TRBV19 and J is TRBJ1-5; 9 bases map to TRBD1. This CDR3 spans 14 amino acids. Per the germline V gene, CDR1 is LNHDA and CDR2 is SQIVND (reference sequence). Trimming at V came to 3 bases and at J to 6 bases, leaving 3 bases not matched to a gene. CDR3 loop: CASSMGQGSQPQHF. CDR3 in DNA: TGTGCCAGTAGTATGGGACAGGGTTCTCAGCCCCAGCATTTT.

The chain has TRBV20-1 and TRBJ2-7; TRBD2 aligns across 7 bases. V shed 8 bases and J 2 bases; nucleotides not matched to a gene: 12. In germline, CDR1 is DFQATT, CDR2 SNEGSKA (reference sequence). The CDR3 spans 14 residues. In DNA, the CDR3 is TGCAGTCCGGCCGGGGGGAAGGGTCCCTACGAGCAGTACTTC. This encodes CSPAGGKGPYEQYF.

The chain links TRBV6-2 or TRBV6-3 to TRBJ1-2; TRBD1 matches at 7 bases. This CDR3 has 17 residues. Germline assignment: CDR1 MNHEY and CDR2 SVGEGT. The V and J ends lost 2 bases and 4 bases, in that order; junction bases with no gene match: 13. The CDR3 reads CASSYAQGRGISYGYTF. The CDR3 nucleotides are TGTGCCAGCAGTTACGCACAGGGGCGCGGGATAAGCTATGGCTACACCTTC.

The chain joins TRBV2 to TRBJ1-5, with TRBD1 matching 9 bases. The junction had 6 bases not matched to a gene; V was cut back by 6 bases and J by 9 bases. Per the germline V gene, CDR1 is SNHLY and CDR2 is FYNNEI. CDR3 length equals 13 residues. CDR3 residues: CASREDRGGPQHF. The CDR3 bases are TGTGCCAGCAGAGAGGACAGGGGAGGGCCCCAGCATTTT.

Only one count was recorded for this clonotype. The V and J genes are TRBV18 and TRBJ1-1, with D possibly being TRBD1 (6 bases). The V gene lost 3 bases and the J gene lost 5 bases, with 19 bases spanning the gap. The CDR3 has 16 amino acids. The V gene's germline CDR1 is KGHSH and CDR2 LQKENI. CDR3 residues: CASSPTGRVLETEAFF. The CDR3 bases are TGTGCCAGCTCACCTACAGGGAGGGTGTTGGAGACTGAAGCTTTCTTT.

J is TRBJ2-7 and V is TRBV7-2; 8 nucleotides line up with TRBD2. The CDR3 is made up of 18 amino acids. Germline lookup yields CDR1 SGHTA and CDR2 FQGNSA. Trimming at V came to 5 bases and at J to 4 bases, leaving 19 bases not matched to a gene. Written as DNA, the CDR3 is TGTGCCAGCAGCCCCAAAGTATCACGACTAGCGACCGTATACGAGCAGTACTTC. Its translation: CASSPKVSRLATVYEQYF.

The V gene is TRBV24-1, the J gene TRBJ1-5; D perhaps matches TRBD1 (6 bases). CDR1 and CDR2 (germline): KGHDR, SFDVKD. The CDR3 loop spans 17 amino acids. Trimming shortened V by 0 bases and J by 3 bases, and 14 bases separated the two germline ends. The CDR3 coding sequence is TGTGCCACCAGTGATTTGCACTGCGACAGGCACAATCAGCCCCAGCATTTT. It is translated as CATSDLHCDRHNQPQHF.

The chain recombines TRBV5-6 with TRBJ2-1, with 8 bases matching TRBD2. The CDR3 consists of 19 residues. Germline assignment: CDR1 SGHDT and CDR2 YYEEEE. The V gene end was trimmed by 3 bases and the J gene end by 9 bases; junction bases not matched to a gene: 23. The CDR3 region is CASSYLRFMRTSSVGEQFF. The CDR3 DNA sequence: TGTGCCAGCAGCTACCTTCGATTCATGCGGACTAGCAGCGTTGGTGAGCAGTTCTTC.

The V and J genes are TRBV2 and TRBJ2-7; 9 bases line up with TRBD2. V dropped 3 bases and J dropped 3; count of bases not matched to a gene: 3. There are 14 residues in the CDR3. Germline V lookup: CDR1 SNHLY, CDR2 FYNNEI. CDR3 coding DNA: TGTGCCAGCAGTGACGGAGCGGGAGGCTACGAGCAGTACTTC. This translates into CASSDGAGGYEQYF.